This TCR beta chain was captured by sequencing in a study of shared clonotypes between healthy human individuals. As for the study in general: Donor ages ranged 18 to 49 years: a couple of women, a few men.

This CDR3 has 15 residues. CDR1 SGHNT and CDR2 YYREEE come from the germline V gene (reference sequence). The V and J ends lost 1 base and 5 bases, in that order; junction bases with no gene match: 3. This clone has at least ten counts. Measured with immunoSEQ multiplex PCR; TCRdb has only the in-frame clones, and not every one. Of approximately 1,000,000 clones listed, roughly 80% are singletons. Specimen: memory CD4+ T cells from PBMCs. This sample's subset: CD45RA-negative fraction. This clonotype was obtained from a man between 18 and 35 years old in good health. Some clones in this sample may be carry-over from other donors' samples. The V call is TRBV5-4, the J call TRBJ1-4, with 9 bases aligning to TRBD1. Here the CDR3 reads CASSLMGTGNEKLFF. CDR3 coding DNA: TGTGCCAGCAGCTTGATGGGGACAGGGAATGAAAAACTGTTTTTT. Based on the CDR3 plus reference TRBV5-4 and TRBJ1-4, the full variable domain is ETGVTQSPTHLIKTRGQQVTLRCSSQSGHNTVSWYQQALGQGPQFIFQYYREEENGRGNFPPRFSGLQFPNYSSELNVNALELDDSALYLCASSLMGTGNEKLFFGSGTQLSVL.